Listed here are 31 T cell receptor beta chains from one sample, sequenced in a study of beta chain features in type 1 diabetes. Expressed TCRB transcripts got sequenced, as all isolated RNA was reverse transcribed. TCRdb's copy holds only in-frame clones and misses some; the assay was immunoSEQ multiplex PCR. This table has over 300,000 clones, around 7.6% appearing once. Sequencing was carried out using central memory CD4+ T cells from blood. The receptors were sampled from a woman between 18 and 29 years old in good health.

V gene TRBV4-3 combines with J gene TRBJ2-1; D is undetermined. Germline loops: CDR1 LGHNA, CDR2 YSLEER. CDR3 length: 16 residues. Trimming cost V 0 bases and J 3 bases, with 12 bases left between them. CDR3 in DNA: TGCGCCAGCAGCCAAGAGTCCGGCATGGTCTACAATGAGCAGTTCTTC. It codes for CASSQESGMVYNEQFF.

This clone has just a few counts. The rearrangement uses TRBV27 and TRBJ2-3; D call uncertain. The germline V gene encodes CDR1 MNHEY and CDR2 SMNVEV (reference sequence). Trimming removed 2 bases from V and 4 bases from J, with 16 bases in between. This CDR3 region has 16 residues. DNA of the CDR3: TGTGCCAGCAGTTTAGGTGTTAGTGAATCAGCAGATACGCAGTATTTT. Its translation: CASSLGVSESADTQYF.

The rearrangement uses TRBV28 and TRBJ2-7; 7 bases are shared with TRBD2. There are 14 residues in the CDR3. J lost 3 bases, V lost 7 bases, and 9 bases had no gene match. Germline CDR1 MDHEN, CDR2 SYDVKM. DNA for the CDR3: TGTGCCAGCACCTGGGGAGGGGCTAACTACGAGCAGTACTTC. Its translation is CASTWGGANYEQYF. The full variable domain, in which reference TRBV28 and TRBJ2-7 provide the parts outside the CDR3, is DVKVTQSSRYLVKRTGEKVFLECVQDMDHENMFWYRQDPGLGLRLIYFSYDVKMKEKGDIPEGYSVSREKKERFSLILESASTNQTSMYLCASTWGGANYEQYFGPGTRLTVT.

DNA for the CDR3: TGTGCCAGCAGTTTATGGGAGGGGGCCGCCTACGAGCAGTACTTC. Translated: CASSLWEGAAYEQYF. The chain uses TRBV28 and TRBJ2-7; a possible D gene is TRBD1 (7 bases). Trimming removed 0 bases from V and 2 bases from J, with 11 bases in between. The length of the CDR3 is 15 residues. Germline assignment: CDR1 MDHEN and CDR2 SYDVKM.

The genes are TRBV2 and TRBJ2-3; tentatively, D is TRBD1 (6 bases). The CDR3 totals 15 residues. Trimming took 5 bases from V and 0 from J, leaving 12 bases between them. Germline loops: CDR1 SNHLY, CDR2 FYNNEI. The CDR3 sequence is CASSRGQKSTDTQYF. CDR3 DNA: TGTGCCAGCAGTCGTGGACAGAAAAGCACAGATACGCAGTATTTT.

This clone was observed at least ten times. The rearrangement links TRBV5-1 to TRBJ2-3; 7 bases line up with TRBD2. Germline V lookup: CDR1 SGHRS, CDR2 YFSETQ. V lost 2 bases and J lost 4; bases outside the gene matches: 1. The CDR3 has 13 residues. CDR3 loop: CASSLTSADTQYF. In nucleotides, the CDR3 is TGCGCCAGCAGCTTAACTAGCGCAGATACGCAGTATTTT.

V and J are TRBV6-5 and TRBJ2-1, with 10 bases lining up with TRBD2. Looked up from germline, CDR1 is MNHEY and CDR2 is SVGAGI. This CDR3 is built from 15 residues. Germline trimming cut 6 bases from V and 4 bases from J; bases unmatched to any gene: 6. The DNA for the CDR3 is TGTGCCAGCAGAGCCGGGACTAGCGCTTACAATGAGCAGTTCTTC. It translates to CASRAGTSAYNEQFF.

This clone was observed many times. This sequence joins TRBV28 and TRBJ2-1; D is uncertain. There are 11 residues in the CDR3. Trimming removed 6 bases from V and 10 bases from J, with 10 bases in between. Germline CDR1 and CDR2: MDHEN and SYDVKM. The CDR3 DNA follows: TGTGCCAGCAGAAACCGAGGCGAGCAGTTCTTC. Amino acid sequence: CASRNRGEQFF.

This clone was counted many times. This chain uses TRBV28 with TRBJ1-4, with 9 nucleotides matching TRBD1. CDR1 MDHEN and CDR2 SYDVKM come from the germline V gene. V lost 6 bases and J lost 7; bases outside the gene matches: 9. CDR3 size: 15 residues. The CDR3 sequence: CASSRAGQGGEKLFF. The CDR3 DNA reads as TGTGCCAGCAGCAGAGCGGGACAGGGCGGTGAAAAACTGTTTTTT.

The V and J genes are TRBV4-3 and TRBJ2-5; D unclear. The length of the CDR3 is 14 residues. The germline V gene encodes CDR1 LGHNA and CDR2 YSLEER. V lost 1 base and J lost 0, with 6 bases in between. This CDR3 reads CASSQGVYQETQYF. For the CDR3, the DNA is TGCGCCAGCAGCCAAGGGGTGTACCAAGAGACCCAGTACTTC.

This clone was detected many times. The DNA for the CDR3 is TGCGCCAGCAGCCCGACAGGGGGCCTCTACGAGCAGTACTTC. This translates into CASSPTGGLYEQYF. The chain links TRBV5-1 to TRBJ2-7, with 10 bases lining up with TRBD1. The CDR3 totals 14 residues. Germline V lookup: CDR1 SGHRS, CDR2 YFSETQ. The V gene end was trimmed by 4 bases and the J gene end by 3 bases; junction bases not matched to a gene: 4.

In this sample, this clone turned up a few times. The genes are TRBV4-1 and TRBJ2-1; D is perhaps TRBD2 (6 bases). Trimming removed 4 bases from V and 3 bases from J, with 13 bases in between. Germline values: CDR1 MGHRA, CDR2 YSYEKL. This CDR3 is built from 15 residues. Written as DNA, the CDR3 is TGCGCCAGCAGCCTCCGTGGCGGGGTCTACAATGAGCAGTTCTTC. Translated, it gives CASSLRGGVYNEQFF.

This clone was seen a single time. The chain has TRBV11-1 and TRBJ2-5, with no clear D. The CDR3 is 13 residues long. Germline CDR1 and CDR2: SGHAT and FQDESV (reference sequence). V shed 0 bases and J shed 6 bases, with 8 bases lying between them. The chain's CDR3 is CASSLAGGQTQYF. The CDR3 region has the DNA TGTGCCAGCAGCTTAGCGGGTGGCCAGACCCAGTACTTC.

The chain couples TRBV11-2 to TRBJ2-7; D remains unclear. The germline V gene encodes CDR1 SGHAT and CDR2 FQNNGV. The CDR3 has 15 amino acids. V dropped 1 base and J dropped 1 base, with 11 bases sitting between them. The CDR3, as DNA: TGTGCCAGCAGCTTAGTAGGAACAAAATCCTACGAGCAGTACTTC. It is translated as CASSLVGTKSYEQYF.

V gene TRBV6-5 combines with J gene TRBJ1-2; no reliable D call. Trimming took off 5 bases at V and 2 bases at J, with 9 bases between the two ends. This CDR3 comprises 13 residues. From germline, CDR1 is MNHEY and CDR2 SVGAGI. This CDR3 reads CASSETGNYGYTF. DNA for the CDR3: TGTGCCAGCAGTGAGACGGGAAACTATGGCTACACCTTC.

The rearrangement links TRBV4-3 to TRBJ2-1, with no clear D. The CDR3 covers 13 residues. Germline lookup yields CDR1 LGHNA and CDR2 YSLEER. Deletions cut 1 base from V and 9 bases from J, with 10 bases between. The CDR3 DNA is TGCGCCAGCAGCCAAGTTTCTAGTAGTGAGCAGTTCTTC. Translation: CASSQVSSSEQFF.

The chain is built from TRBV4-3 and TRBJ2-7; TRBD1 or TRBD2 may be the D gene (5 bases each). TRBJ2-1 explains the end of the DNA better; the J call may be wrong. CDR3 length: 15 amino acids. CDR1 LGHNA and CDR2 YSLEER come from the germline V gene. The CDR3 bases are TGCGCCAGCAGCCAAGCCGGGGCCCGCTACAATGAGCAGTTCTTC. The encoded protein is CASSQAGARYNEQFF.

The V call is TRBV11-1, the J call TRBJ1-1, with D perhaps matching TRBD1 (5 bases). V was trimmed by 2 bases and J by 7 bases, leaving 11 bases between them. The CDR3 has 13 amino acids. Germline CDR1 reads SGHAT; CDR2 reads FQDESV (reference sequence). CDR3 coding DNA: TGTGCCAGCAGCTTATCCTCGGGGCTTGAAGCTTTCTTT. This sequence encodes CASSLSSGLEAFF.

This clone was counted a few times. The gene calls are TRBV28 and TRBJ1-2; unclear D gene. The V gene lost 8 bases and the J gene lost 4 bases, with 14 bases spanning the gap. CDR1 is MDHEN and CDR2 is SYDVKM in the germline V gene. The CDR3 sequence is 13 residues long. CDR3 in DNA: TGTGCCAGCGGACGGAAGGTCGCCTATGGCTACACCTTC. Its protein is CASGRKVAYGYTF.

This chain joins TRBV28 and TRBJ1-1; 9 bases are a match to TRBD1. Germline V gene lookup returns CDR1 MDHEN and CDR2 SYDVKM. This CDR3 contains 15 residues. J was trimmed by 6 bases and V by 3 bases; bases with no gene match: 8. The CDR3 here is CASSFPGQGHPEAFF. The DNA of the CDR3 is TGTGCCAGCAGTTTTCCGGGACAGGGACATCCTGAAGCTTTCTTT.

The V call is TRBV7-8, the J call TRBJ2-5; 15 bases line up with TRBD2. J lost 9 bases, V lost 4 bases, and 0 bases had no gene match. In germline, CDR1 is SGHVS, CDR2 FQNEAQ. The CDR3 totals 13 residues. The CDR3 spells CASSWTSGRAQYF. CDR3 DNA: TGTGCCAGCAGCTGGACTAGCGGGAGGGCCCAGTACTTC.

In this sample, this clone turned up a few times. This chain connects TRBV5-1 to TRBJ2-5, with TRBD2 as a possible D gene (6 bases). This CDR3 has 14 amino acids. Trimming removed 4 bases at V and 1 base at J, with 11 bases between. Per the germline V gene, CDR1 is SGHRS and CDR2 is YFSETQ. CDR3 nucleotide sequence: TGCGCCAGCAGCGTGGGGGGAACCCAAGAGACCCAGTACTTC. Encoded protein: CASSVGGTQETQYF.

This clone showed up just a few times. The chain carries TRBV9 and TRBJ2-2; 8 positions match TRBD1. After removal of 5 bases from V and 4 bases from J, the junction contained 7 bases not matched to a gene. In germline, CDR1 is SGDLS, CDR2 YYNGEE. The CDR3 covers 15 residues. CDR3 region: CASSRQGSVTGELFF. In DNA, the CDR3 is TGTGCCAGCAGTCGACAGGGGTCTGTCACCGGGGAGCTGTTTTTT.

This clone was observed a few times. This chain connects TRBV9 to TRBJ2-1; D unresolved. In germline, CDR1 is SGDLS, CDR2 YYNGEE. Deletions cut 2 bases from V and 7 bases from J, with 10 bases between. This CDR3 has 13 residues. The CDR3 region is CASSVGPLNEQFF. Written as DNA, the CDR3 is TGTGCCAGCAGCGTCGGCCCTCTGAATGAGCAGTTCTTC.

This CDR3 is CAIRRGDGPYEQYF. Here the CDR3 DNA reads TGTGCCATCAGAAGAGGGGACGGCCCCTACGAGCAGTACTTC. V gene TRBV10-3 combines with J gene TRBJ2-7, with D tentatively TRBD1 or TRBD2 (5 bases each). CDR1 is ENHRY and CDR2 is SYGVKD in the germline V gene. This CDR3 contains 14 residues. The V end was cut by 6 bases, the J end by 2 bases, with 14 bases between.

CDR3 DNA sequence: TGTGCCAGCAGCTTTGCGTACGAGCAGTACTTC. As protein: CASSFAYEQYF. The V gene is TRBV7-8, the J gene TRBJ2-7; D not resolved. The CDR3 is made up of 11 amino acids. Germline V gives CDR1 SGHVS, CDR2 FQNEAQ. V dropped 3 bases and J dropped 4 bases, with 4 bases sitting between them. Looking up the rest from reference TRBV7-8 and TRBJ2-7 gives the full variable domain: GAGVSQSPRYKVAKRGQDVALRCDPISGHVSLFWYQQALGQGPEFLTYFQNEAQLDKSGLPSDRFFAERPEGSVSTLKIQRTQQEDSAVYLCASSFAYEQYFGPGTRLTVT.

The chain carries TRBV6-1 and TRBJ2-3; TRBD2 agrees at 12 bases. The length of the CDR3 is 17 residues. After removal of 3 bases from V and 4 bases from J, the junction contained 8 bases not matched to a gene. Per germline, CDR1 MNHNS and CDR2 SASEGT. The CDR3 region is CASSDATSGRSADTQYF. CDR3 sequence (DNA): TGTGCCAGCAGTGACGCCACTAGCGGGAGGTCAGCAGATACGCAGTATTTT.

The chain couples TRBV6-1 to TRBJ2-5; maybe TRBD1 (5 bases). With the DNA end fitting TRBJ2-7 better, the J assignment may be wrong. The germline V gene has CDR1 MNHNS and CDR2 SASEGT. The CDR3 has 15 residues. CDR3 bases: TGTGCCAGCAGTGGGTTTTGGCAGGGTAGCTACGAGCAGTACTTC. This gives the protein CASSGFWQGSYEQYF.

This chain links TRBV27 with TRBJ2-1; D perhaps matches TRBD2 (6 bases). The CDR3 totals 15 residues. V lost 6 bases to trimming and J lost 6 bases, with 18 bases between them. Germline lookup yields CDR1 MNHEY and CDR2 SMNVEV (reference sequence). Here the CDR3 DNA reads TGTGCCAGCAGCCCGTGGAGGGGAAGCCGCAATGAGCAGTTCTTC. As protein: CASSPWRGSRNEQFF.

This clone was seen only a few times. The chain is built from TRBV7-3 and TRBJ2-2; weak D call: TRBD2 (6 bases). Germline CDR1 SGHTA, CDR2 FQGTGA. V lost 3 bases to trimming and J lost 6 bases, with 14 bases between them. The CDR3 has 15 amino acids. Here the CDR3 reads CASSLGGHLAGELFF. In nucleotides, the CDR3 is TGTGCCAGCAGCTTGGGGGGTCATTTAGCCGGGGAGCTGTTTTTT.

This clone was seen more than once but under ten times. The rearrangement joins TRBV5-4 to TRBJ2-7; TRBD1 might be the D (5 bases). V was pared by 0 bases and J by 3 bases, with 16 bases between. CDR1 and CDR2 from the germline V gene are SGHNT and YYREEE (reference sequence). CDR3 length equals 16 residues. DNA of the CDR3: TGTGCCAGCAGCTTGGCCGGGTCAGGGCCCCTCTACGAGCAGTACTTC. Residues: CASSLAGSGPLYEQYF. Combining the CDR3 with reference TRBV5-4 and TRBJ2-7 gives the whole variable domain ETGVTQSPTHLIKTRGQQVTLRCSSQSGHNTVSWYQQALGQGPQFIFQYYREEENGRGNFPPRFSGLQFPNYSSELNVNALELDDSALYLCASSLAGSGPLYEQYFGPGTRLTVT.